The 2 T cell receptor beta chains given below trace back to one sample, sequenced in a study of CD8 T cell repertoires and HIV-1 epitope variants. No antigen has been assigned to these receptors. Repertoires were generated with immunoSEQ multiplex PCR, while TCRdb's copy carries only in-frame clones and drops some. The data hold over 5,000 clones, with roughly 65% observed a single time. Sequencing used cultured CD8+ T cells derived from PBMCs. Every receptor here comes from a male donor with HIV.

J is TRBJ2-7 and V is TRBV7-2; perhaps TRBD1 as D (6 bases). The germline V gene has CDR1 SGHTA and CDR2 FQGNSA. The CDR3 sequence is 15 residues long. Trimming pared 5 bases from V and 6 bases from J, leaving 20 bases between. The CDR3 loop is CASSITAGTNVEQYF. The CDR3 bases are TGTGCCAGCAGCATAACCGCCGGGACAAATGTCGAGCAGTACTTC.

The chain couples TRBV28 to TRBJ2-5, with 7 nucleotides matching TRBD2. The CDR3 has 16 amino acids. V was clipped by 8 bases and J by 2 bases; unmatched bases: 14. The germline CDR1 and CDR2 sequences are MDHEN and SYDVKM. The CDR3 DNA reads TGTGCCAGCGTTAGTCCTAGCGGCCACGTTCAAGAGACCCAGTACTTC. As protein: CASVSPSGHVQETQYF.